A single sample is the source of the 5 T cell receptor beta chains below, sequenced in a study of T-cell reconstitution after alpha-beta-depleted transplantation in children. Preparing the TCRbeta library involved the use of unique molecular identifiers. TCRdb re-called the PCR reads through MiXCR, storing one row per CDR3 protein. The repertoire includes around 440,000 distinct CDR3 sequences, under 20% of them detected once, and under 30% sits in the top ten. The source was PBMCs, mostly from graft donor cells, collected 360 days after TCRalphabeta/CD19-depleted stem cell transplant. The receptors here all came from a boy less than two years old who had a stem cell transplant for Wiskott-Aldrich syndrome, so the T cells may come from the graft donor.

A few counts support this clonotype. V usage is TRBV5-6 and J usage is TRBJ1-1; D possibly corresponds to TRBD1 (6 bases). The CDR3 totals 15 residues. Trimming left V 2 bases short and J 3 bases short, with 14 bases between. Germline CDR1 reads SGHDT; CDR2 reads YYEEEE. The CDR3 is CASSLWGAGYTEAFF. The DNA for the CDR3 is TGTGCCAGCAGCTTATGGGGGGCTGGGTACACTGAAGCTTTCTTT.

This clonotype occurred a few times. The V call is TRBV5-1, the J call TRBJ2-3, with D uncertain. Trimming took off 3 bases at V and 0 bases at J, with 5 bases between the two ends. This CDR3 region has 13 residues. Germline lookup yields CDR1 SGHRS and CDR2 YFSETQ. CDR3 DNA: TGCGCCAGCAGCTGGTCTAGCACAGATACGCAGTATTTT. The encoded protein is CASSWSSTDTQYF.

This sequence joins TRBV29-1 and TRBJ2-7; D is unresolved. Trimming took 1 base from V and 2 from J, leaving 3 bases between them. The CDR3 is made up of 11 amino acids. Germline CDR1 is SQVTM and CDR2 is ANQGSEA. The chain's CDR3 is CSVEGAYEQYF. In DNA form, the CDR3 reads TGCAGCGTTGAAGGGGCCTACGAGCAGTACTTC.

This clonotype was observed a handful of times. V is TRBV7-9 and J is TRBJ2-5, with 10 positions matching TRBD1. The V gene's germline CDR1 is SEHNR and CDR2 FQNEAQ (reference sequence). The CDR3 length is 16 residues. After removal of 6 bases from V and 4 bases from J, the junction contained 11 bases not matched to a gene. Here the CDR3 reads CASSSDRGRRGETQYF. DNA of the CDR3: TGTGCCAGCAGTTCAGACAGGGGGCGACGTGGAGAGACCCAGTACTTC.

This clonotype was observed many times. V usage is TRBV5-1 and J usage is TRBJ2-1; D perhaps matches TRBD2 (6 bases). Germline V CDR1 and CDR2: SGHRS, YFSETQ. Trimming pared 5 bases from V and 3 bases from J, leaving 18 bases between. This CDR3 is 16 amino acids long. DNA of the CDR3: TGCGCCAGCAGTCGGTCGGGTTCGGGGGTCTACAATGAGCAGTTCTTC. It translates to CASSRSGSGVYNEQFF.